Below, 28 T cell receptor beta chains from the same sample are listed, as sequenced in a study of resident and recirculating memory T cells in vitiligo. Sequencing was performed with immunoSEQ multiplex PCR; in TCRdb, only in-frame clones are kept and a portion is missing. The sample lists around 70,000 clones, just over 90% occurring once. Sequenced sample: blood. The receptor set was obtained from a male donor with vitiligo.

The chain combines TRBV5-1 with TRBJ1-1; D is possibly TRBD1 (6 bases). The germline V and J ends were trimmed by 4 bases and 1 base, with 14 bases remaining between them. The CDR3 sequence is 15 residues long. Per germline, CDR1 SGHRS and CDR2 YFSETQ. For the CDR3, the DNA is TGCGCCAGCAGCCCCCTTTTGGGACAGAACACTGAAGCTTTCTTT. Its translation is CASSPLLGQNTEAFF.

CDR3 DNA: TGTGCCAGCAGTGATAGACTTGGCAGGGAGGACTATGGCTACACCTTC. Translated, it gives CASSDRLGREDYGYTF. This chain connects TRBV6-1 to TRBJ1-2; a weak D match, TRBD1 (5 bases). Germline V gene data show CDR1 as MNHNS and CDR2 as SASEGT. This CDR3 contains 16 residues. V lost 3 bases to trimming and J lost 3 bases, with 17 bases between them.

The chain has TRBV19 and TRBJ1-6; 7 bases fit TRBD1. The CDR3 contains 15 residues. The V segment lost 4 bases and the J segment 8 bases; nucleotides outside the gene matches: 8. The germline V gene has CDR1 LNHDA and CDR2 SQIVND (reference sequence). This CDR3 is CASSTWTGWDSPLHF. Here the CDR3 DNA reads TGTGCCAGTAGTACCTGGACAGGCTGGGATTCACCCCTCCACTTT.

CDR3 region: CASSLQGPHTEAFF. The CDR3 DNA sequence: TGTGCCAGCAGTTTACAGGGGCCCCACACTGAAGCTTTCTTT. The chain combines TRBV6-5 with TRBJ1-1, with 7 bases matching TRBD1. Trimming at V came to 4 bases and at J to 3 bases, leaving 5 bases not matched to a gene. CDR1 and CDR2 from the germline V gene are MNHEY and SVGAGI. The CDR3 loop spans 14 amino acids.

This clone was observed once. The chain is built from TRBV27 and TRBJ1-2; D unclear. Germline CDR1 is MNHEY and CDR2 is SMNVEV (reference sequence). V was clipped by 3 bases and J by 4 bases, with 12 bases between them. This CDR3 spans 14 amino acids. This CDR3 reads CASSFGGGSYGYTF. The CDR3 nucleotides are TGTGCCAGCAGTTTCGGTGGTGGGAGCTATGGCTACACCTTC.

The chain combines TRBV4-1 with TRBJ1-2; TRBD1 aligns across 7 bases. The CDR3 sequence is 14 residues long. From germline, CDR1 is MGHRA and CDR2 YSYEKL. Unmatched junction bases numbered 7, after V lost 4 bases and J lost 5 bases. In DNA form, the CDR3 reads TGCGCCAGCAGCCCCGGGACAGACCTATATGGCTACACCTTC. As protein: CASSPGTDLYGYTF.

The chain couples TRBV6-5 to TRBJ1-2, with 7 positions matching TRBD1. From germline, CDR1 is MNHEY and CDR2 SVGAGI. Trimming took 5 bases from V and 8 from J; bases not matched to a gene: 2. This CDR3 comprises 11 residues. CDR3 protein: CASSRTGGYTF. The CDR3 DNA sequence: TGTGCCAGCAGTCGGACAGGAGGCTACACCTTC.

CDR3: CASSLTGGAVGEQFF. In nucleotides, the CDR3 is TGTGCCAGCAGCTTGACGGGGGGGGCCGTGGGAGAGCAGTTCTTC. The chain is built from TRBV5-6 and TRBJ2-1; TRBD2 matches at 8 bases. Germline-derived CDR1 and CDR2 are SGHDT and YYEEEE. The CDR3 has 15 amino acids. With 1 base clipped from V and 10 bases from J, the junction kept 10 bases outside the gene matches.

The chain has TRBV10-3 and TRBJ1-1; a weak D match, TRBD1 (6 bases). The CDR3 runs to 15 residues. CDR1 ENHRY and CDR2 SYGVKD come from the germline V gene. The V end lost 6 bases, the J end lost 3 bases, and 17 bases lay between the germline ends. The CDR3 DNA follows: TGTGCCATCAGGGGGGTAGGGGGGGCGGACACTGAAGCTTTCTTT. Translating gives CAIRGVGGADTEAFF.

This chain links TRBV18 with TRBJ1-5; 9 bases agree with TRBD1. The CDR3 has 15 residues. Trimming at V came to 6 bases and at J to 6 bases, leaving 9 bases not matched to a gene. Germline values: CDR1 KGHSH, CDR2 LQKENI. CDR3 coding DNA: TGTGCCAGCTCGCAAGGGACAGGGATTTTTCAGCCCCAGCATTTT. Amino acids: CASSQGTGIFQPQHF.

By proportion, this clone is medium-sized (0.01 to 0.1%). The chain is built from TRBV5-8 and TRBJ2-7, with 7 bases lining up with TRBD1. The CDR3 has 13 amino acids. Germline-derived CDR1 and CDR2 are SGHTS and YDEGEE. J lost 4 bases, V lost 2 bases, and 3 bases had no gene match. The CDR3 region is CASSFRTGYEQYF. The DNA for the CDR3 is TGTGCCAGCAGCTTCCGGACAGGTTACGAGCAGTACTTC.

The genes are TRBV19 and TRBJ1-1; D possibly corresponds to TRBD1 (5 bases). Trimming removed 8 bases from V and 8 bases from J, with 12 bases in between. Germline V gives CDR1 LNHDA, CDR2 SQIVND (reference sequence). This CDR3 is built from 11 residues. The CDR3, as DNA: TGTGCCAGTTCCTATGGGGCAGAAGCTTTCTTT. Residues: CASSYGAEAFF.

V usage is TRBV9 and J usage is TRBJ2-7, with TRBD1 identical over 7 bases. V lost 5 bases to trimming and J lost 0 bases; unmatched junction nucleotides: 5. This CDR3 comprises 14 residues. Germline V CDR1 and CDR2: SGDLS, YYNGEE. CDR3 residues: CASSGWDSSYEQYF. CDR3 DNA: TGTGCCAGCAGTGGATGGGACAGCTCCTACGAGCAGTACTTC.

This rearrangement joins TRBV5-8 to TRBJ1-1, with a weak D call TRBD1 (6 bases). Trimming stripped 6 bases from V and 6 bases from J, with 18 bases between. The CDR3 sequence is 14 residues long. Germline CDR1 is SGHTS and CDR2 is YDEGEE. CDR3 sequence (DNA): TGTGCCAGCATCCTTACAGGGCGATTCTCTGAAGCTTTCTTT. Protein product: CASILTGRFSEAFF. Full variable domain (rest looked up from reference TRBV5-8 and TRBJ1-1): EAGVTQSPTHLIKTRGQQATLRCSPISGHTSVYWYQQALGLGLQFLLWYDEGEERNRGNFPPRFSGRQFPNYSSELNVNALELEDSALYLCASILTGRFSEAFFGQGTRLTVV.

The chain carries TRBV2 and TRBJ1-2; 7 nucleotides align to TRBD1. The CDR3 is 14 residues long. J gave up 5 bases and V 7 bases, and 10 bases lay outside the gene matches. Germline V gives CDR1 SNHLY, CDR2 FYNNEI. CDR3 amino acids: CASTFDRATYGYTF. The CDR3 coding sequence is TGTGCCAGCACCTTCGACAGGGCAACATATGGCTACACCTTC.

CDR3 sequence reads: CASSHPGQEGTQYF. The CDR3 coding sequence is TGCGCCAGCAGCCATCCCGGACAGGAAGGTACGCAGTATTTT. The chain links TRBV4-1 to TRBJ2-3; 7 positions match TRBD1. Losses at the gene ends were 3 bases for V and 8 bases for J; bases not matched to a gene: 8. The CDR3 extends over 14 amino acids. Germline V gene lookup returns CDR1 MGHRA and CDR2 YSYEKL.

The chain's CDR3 is CSVIGQGATDTQYF. In nucleotides, the CDR3 is TGCAGCGTCATCGGACAGGGGGCCACAGATACGCAGTATTTT. The chain links TRBV29-1 to TRBJ2-3; 11 bases fit TRBD1. V trimming: 6 bases; J trimming: 2 bases; junction bases outside the gene matches: 4. Germline loops: CDR1 SQVTM, CDR2 ANQGSEA. The CDR3 extends over 14 amino acids.

This chain uses TRBV6-5 with TRBJ1-2, with D possibly matching TRBD1 (5 bases). The germline V and J ends were trimmed by 5 bases and 5 bases, with 9 bases remaining between them. This CDR3 comprises 12 residues. CDR1 is MNHEY and CDR2 is SVGAGI in the germline V gene. CDR3 coding DNA: TGTGCCAGCAGTCCAGACAGATATGGCTACACCTTC. It yields the protein CASSPDRYGYTF.

This chain uses TRBV7-9 with TRBJ2-2; 10 nucleotides line up with TRBD1. The CDR3 has 16 amino acids. V gave up 5 bases and J gave up 4 bases; unmatched junction bases: 7. Per germline, CDR1 SEHNR and CDR2 FQNEAQ (reference sequence). The CDR3 loop is CASSRPGQGSTGELFF. The CDR3 DNA follows: TGTGCCAGCAGCCGGCCGGGACAGGGGTCCACCGGGGAGCTGTTTTTT.

This clone is medium-sized within its sample. This chain connects TRBV19 to TRBJ1-5; a weak D match, TRBD1 (5 bases). Trimming pared 3 bases from V and 4 bases from J, leaving 13 bases between. The CDR3 totals 15 residues. In germline, CDR1 is LNHDA, CDR2 SQIVND (reference sequence). CDR3 coding DNA: TGTGCCAGTAGTATTGAAAGGCGGGGGAATCAGCCCCAGCATTTT. Translated, it gives CASSIERRGNQPQHF.

CDR3 sequence reads: CATSRDSGGANEQFF. As DNA, the CDR3 is TGTGCCACCAGCAGGGATAGCGGGGGGGCAAATGAGCAGTTCTTC. This rearrangement joins TRBV15 to TRBJ2-1, with 11 bases matching TRBD2. The CDR3 consists of 15 residues. Germline values: CDR1 LNHNV, CDR2 YYDKDF (reference sequence). V shed 3 bases, J shed 7 bases, and the junction held 5 bases outside the gene matches.

V usage is TRBV29-1 and J usage is TRBJ2-5; no clear D. The tail of the sequence fits TRBJ2-7 better, so the J call may be wrong. CDR3 length: 11 amino acids. CDR1 is SQVTM and CDR2 is ANQGSEA in the germline V gene. CDR3 region: CSVDTAYEQYF. The CDR3 DNA sequence: TGCAGCGTTGACACAGCCTACGAGCAGTACTTC.

The chain has TRBV6-4 and TRBJ2-1; 9 bases are shared with TRBD1. V dropped 3 bases and J dropped 6; count of bases not matched to a gene: 6. CDR1 MRHNA and CDR2 SNTAGT come from the germline V gene. The CDR3 contains 15 residues. The CDR3 here is CASSDRSGQGNEQFF. The CDR3 nucleotides are TGTGCCAGCAGTGATAGATCGGGACAGGGCAATGAGCAGTTCTTC.

The V gene is TRBV10-1, the J gene TRBJ1-1; D not certain. Trimming took 3 bases from V and 2 from J, leaving 10 bases between them. This CDR3 contains 14 residues. Germline CDR1 is WNHNN and CDR2 is SYGVQD (reference sequence). Here the CDR3 reads CASSDVESNTEAFF. Here the CDR3 DNA reads TGCGCCAGCAGTGACGTGGAGTCCAACACTGAAGCTTTCTTT.

The V and J genes are TRBV7-2 and TRBJ1-2; TRBD1 matches at 8 bases. This CDR3 region has 14 residues. Germline CDR1 reads SGHTA; CDR2 reads FQGNSA. Trimming cost V 0 bases and J 3 bases; bases outside gene matches: 0. CDR3 protein: CASSLATGDYGYTF. The CDR3 DNA follows: TGTGCCAGCAGCTTAGCGACAGGGGACTATGGCTACACCTTC.

This clone has only one observation. Other DNA sequences in the same sample also yield this CDR3. This rearrangement joins TRBV30 to TRBJ1-4; 7 nucleotides align to TRBD1. Germline CDR1 and CDR2: GTSNPN and SVGIG (reference sequence). Germline trimming cut 6 bases from V and 7 bases from J; bases unmatched to any gene: 11. CDR3 size: 14 residues. CDR3 protein: CACSQTGFVEKLFF. CDR3 DNA sequence: TGTGCCTGCTCTCAGACAGGGTTTGTTGAAAAACTGTTTTTT.

The rearrangement links TRBV30 to TRBJ2-7; tentatively, D is TRBD1 (5 bases). The CDR3 has 10 amino acids. CDR1 and CDR2 (germline): GTSNPN, SVGIG (reference sequence). The V end was cut by 7 bases, the J end by 7 bases, with 11 bases between. CDR3 region: CALQAEEQYF. In DNA form, the CDR3 reads TGTGCCTTACAGGCGGAGGAGCAGTACTTC.

This rearrangement joins TRBV7-2 to TRBJ2-2; TRBD1 agrees at 12 bases. CDR3 length: 17 residues. The germline V gene encodes CDR1 SGHTA and CDR2 FQGNSA. The ends lost 3 bases at V and 7 bases at J; junction bases unmatched: 9. CDR3: CASSLVGGTGGHGELFF. CDR3 in DNA: TGTGCCAGCAGCTTGGTAGGGGGGACAGGGGGCCACGGGGAGCTGTTTTTT.